The clone carrying this TCR beta chain was seen repeatedly, ten times or more. From the reads, TCRdb called clonotypes with MiXCR, one entry per CDR3 protein. This sample has hundreds of thousands of distinct CDR3 sequences; 20% to 30% occur once, and the top ten carry approximately 8%. This record belongs to a study of T cell repertoires in cytomegalovirus infection. This CDR3 contains 14 residues. CDR1 and CDR2 (germline): SGHTA, FQGNSA. With V trimmed by 3 bases and J by 4 bases, 4 bases remained unmatched. The genes are TRBV7-2 and TRBJ1-1, with TRBD1 matching 8 bases. Material for sequencing was CD8+ T cells from PBMCs. The TCR was taken from a human donor in good health (CMV status not recorded). Some clones in this sample may be carry-over from other donors' samples. The DNA for the CDR3 is TGTGCCAGCAGCTTGGGGACAGGCCCCACTGAAGCTTTCTTT. Translated, it gives CASSLGTGPTEAFF.